The clone carrying this TCR beta chain is medium-sized within its sample. Here immunoSEQ multiplex PCR was the method, and the copy in TCRdb shows in-frame clones only, minus some. The profile shows 10,000 or so clones, roughly 29% of them singletons. Post-reaction, proliferating CD3+CD4+ and CD3+CD8+ responders (CFSE-low) were sorted. This sample was included in a study of graft-versus-host responses after intestinal transplantation. The germline gives CDR1 MNHEY, CDR2 SMNVEV (reference sequence). V was pared by 3 bases and J by 3 bases, with 5 bases of the junction left unmatched. This CDR3 spans 15 amino acids.

The sequence came from a human patient who received an intestinal transplant. Material: alloreactive CD4+ T cells from a mixed lymphocyte reaction culture, obtained before intestinal transplant. The subset was: CFSE-low proliferating T cells sorted from roughly six-day pre-transplant mixed lymphocyte reaction (GvH or HvG direction). This chain uses TRBV27 with TRBJ2-7, with 10 bases aligning to TRBD2. CDR3 sequence reads: CASSFSLAGVYEQYF. Here the CDR3 DNA reads TGTGCCAGCAGTTTTAGCCTAGCGGGAGTCTACGAGCAGTACTTC.